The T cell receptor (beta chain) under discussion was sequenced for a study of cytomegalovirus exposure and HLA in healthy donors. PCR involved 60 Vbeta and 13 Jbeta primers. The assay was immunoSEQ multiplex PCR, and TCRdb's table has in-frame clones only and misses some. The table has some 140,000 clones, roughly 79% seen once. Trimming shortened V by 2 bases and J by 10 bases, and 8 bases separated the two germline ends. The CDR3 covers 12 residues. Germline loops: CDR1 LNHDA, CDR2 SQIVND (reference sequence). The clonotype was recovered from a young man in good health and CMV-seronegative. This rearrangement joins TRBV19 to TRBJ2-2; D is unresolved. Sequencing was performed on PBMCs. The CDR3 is CASSISPLELFF. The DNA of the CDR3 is TGTGCCAGTAGTATAAGCCCTCTGGAGCTGTTTTTT.